This T cell receptor beta chain was sequenced during a study of blood T cell repertoires in COVID-19. The germline CDR1 and CDR2 sequences are SNHLY and FYNNEI. V shed 6 bases, J shed 2 bases, and the junction held 3 bases outside the gene matches. The CDR3 has 14 residues. TCRdb's copy holds only in-frame clones and misses some; the assay was immunoSEQ multiplex PCR. The sample consists of 250,000 to 350,000 clones, around 88% of them appearing once. The genes are TRBV2 and TRBJ1-2, with 10 positions matching TRBD1. The TCR was taken from a man between 25 and 39 years old with acute or convalescent COVID-19. Source material: peripheral blood. The CDR3 spells CASRGQGLNYGYTF. CDR3 DNA: TGTGCCAGCAGGGGACAGGGGCTAAACTATGGCTACACCTTC.